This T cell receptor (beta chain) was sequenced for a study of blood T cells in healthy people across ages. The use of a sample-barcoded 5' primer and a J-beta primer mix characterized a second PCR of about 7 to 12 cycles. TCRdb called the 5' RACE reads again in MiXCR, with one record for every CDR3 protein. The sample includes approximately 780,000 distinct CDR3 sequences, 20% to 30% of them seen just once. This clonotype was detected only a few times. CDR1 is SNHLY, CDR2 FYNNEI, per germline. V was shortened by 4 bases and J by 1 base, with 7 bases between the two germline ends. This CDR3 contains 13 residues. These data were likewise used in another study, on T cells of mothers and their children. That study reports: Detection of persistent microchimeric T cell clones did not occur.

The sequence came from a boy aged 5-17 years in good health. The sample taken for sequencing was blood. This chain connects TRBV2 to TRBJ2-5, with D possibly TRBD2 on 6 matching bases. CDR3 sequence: CASSALAQETQYF. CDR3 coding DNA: TGTGCCAGCAGTGCACTAGCCCAAGAGACCCAGTACTTC.